Below are 13 T cell receptor beta chains sequenced from a single sample in a study of T cells expressing NK-cell markers. No DNA is given; TCRdb re-called the 5' RACE reads and lists each CDR3 protein once. Its listing shows fewer than 300,000 distinct CDR3 sequences. What was sequenced was blood T cells: a sorted CD56 or NKG2C T cell subset, CD4+ or CD8+ T cells, or bulk PBMC T cells (not recorded which). The receptor source for this set is a woman aged 18 to 75 in good health.

The V call is TRBV12-3 or TRBV12-4, the J call TRBJ2-3; there is no DNA to check the TCRdb D call of TRBD2. The CDR3 has 15 residues. CDR3 amino acids: CASSLGAGGADTQYF.

The rearrangement joins TRBV5-1 to TRBJ1-2. CDR3 length: 13 amino acids. The germline V gene encodes CDR1 SGHRS and CDR2 YFSETQ. The CDR3 protein is CASSPTDNYGYTF.

The chain links TRBV7-2 to TRBJ1-1. The CDR3 contains 14 residues. Germline values: CDR1 SGHTA, CDR2 FQGNSA. CDR3 region: CASSLASGKTEAFF.

The rearrangement joins TRBV7-3 to TRBJ2-1. This CDR3 is built from 15 residues. Germline V lookup: CDR1 SGHTA, CDR2 FQGTGA. The CDR3 protein is CASRMDPSSYNEQFF.

The V and J genes are TRBV20-1 and TRBJ1-2. Germline assignment: CDR1 DFQATT and CDR2 SNEGSKA (reference sequence). The CDR3 is made up of 14 amino acids. The CDR3 sequence is CSARDSLRVHGYTF.

The gene calls are TRBV5-6 and TRBJ2-1; the D gene TCRdb calls, TRBD2, cannot be checked with no DNA. CDR1 SGHDT and CDR2 YYEEEE come from the germline V gene. The CDR3 extends over 15 amino acids. The CDR3 reads CASSVGLAAYNEQFF.

The chain joins TRBV5-5 to TRBJ1-2. The CDR3 is made up of 15 amino acids. Germline CDR1 and CDR2: SGHKS and YYEKEE (reference sequence). The chain's CDR3 is CASSLATGPLYGYTF.

V is TRBV19 and J is TRBJ1-1. Germline CDR1 reads LNHDA; CDR2 reads SQIVND (reference sequence). The CDR3 has 13 amino acids. The CDR3 sequence: CASSIVLDTEAFF.

This sequence joins TRBV7-2 and TRBJ2-5. The germline V gene encodes CDR1 SGHTA and CDR2 FQGNSA. The CDR3 has 12 amino acids. The CDR3 sequence: CASSLFMGTQYF. The full variable domain, rest sourced from reference TRBV7-2 and TRBJ2-5, is GAGVSQSPSNKVTEKGKDVELRCDPISGHTALYWYRQSLGQGLEFLIYFQGNSAPDKSGLPSDRFSAERTGGSVSTLTIQRTQQEDSAVYLCASSLFMGTQYFGPGTRLLVL.

The gene calls are TRBV18 and TRBJ1-1; no DNA is available, so the TRBD1 call from TCRdb remains unchecked. The CDR3 has 12 residues. Germline CDR1 reads KGHSH; CDR2 reads LQKENI. CDR3 loop: CASSQGHFEAFF. Using reference TRBV18 and TRBJ1-1 for the parts outside the CDR3, the full variable domain is NAGVMQNPRHLVRRRGQEARLRCSPMKGHSHVYWYRQLPEEGLKFMVYLQKENIIDESGMPKERFSAEFPKEGPSILRIQQVVRGDSAAYFCASSQGHFEAFFGQGTRLTVV.

The chain combines TRBV12-3 or TRBV12-4 with TRBJ1-6; no DNA is available, so the TRBD1 call from TCRdb remains unchecked. The CDR3 is made up of 14 amino acids. The CDR3 protein is CASSLVQGSSPLHF.

The V gene is TRBV5-4, the J gene TRBJ2-5; lacking DNA, the TRBD1 call made by TCRdb goes unchecked. Germline CDR1 is SGHNT and CDR2 is YYREEE (reference sequence). This CDR3 comprises 15 residues. The CDR3 reads CASSSTGQIQETQYF.

The chain has TRBV12-3 or TRBV12-4 and TRBJ1-5; the D gene TCRdb calls, TRBD1, cannot be checked with no DNA. The CDR3 loop spans 15 amino acids. The CDR3 loop is CASNLGGASNQPQHF.